This entry lists 7 T cell receptor beta chains sequenced from one sample in a study of cytomegalovirus exposure and HLA in healthy donors. The data were produced by immunoSEQ multiplex PCR, yet TCRdb's version contains in-frame clones alone and is incomplete. The sample lists 100,000 or so clones; around 86% were seen once. Sequencing was done on a sample of PBMCs. The receptors were gathered from a woman between 18 and 29 years old in good health and CMV-seropositive.

The chain is built from TRBV28 and TRBJ1-4; D is undetermined. V gave up 8 bases and J gave up 3 bases, with 19 bases separating them. This CDR3 comprises 16 residues. CDR1 is MDHEN, CDR2 SYDVKM, per germline. CDR3 coding DNA: TGTGCCAGCCAGAACGACCCAGGCGAGCCTAATGAAAAACTGTTTTTT. This codes for CASQNDPGEPNEKLFF.

This clone has just one count. The chain has TRBV28 and TRBJ1-2, with D unresolved. Looked up from germline, CDR1 is MDHEN and CDR2 is SYDVKM. This CDR3 spans 11 amino acids. V gave up 6 bases and J gave up 3 bases, with 5 bases separating them. CDR3 DNA: TGTGCCAGCAGCTCCGACTATGGCTACACCTTC. It codes for CASSSDYGYTF.

The chain combines TRBV10-1 with TRBJ2-2; D is undetermined. Germline CDR1 WNHNN, CDR2 SYGVQD (reference sequence). Trimming took 8 bases from V and 7 from J, leaving 17 bases between them. This CDR3 contains 14 residues. The chain's CDR3 is CASANGDFFGELFF. As DNA, the CDR3 is TGCGCCAGCGCCAACGGAGACTTTTTCGGGGAGCTGTTTTTT.

This clone has more than one count but fewer than ten. The V and J genes are TRBV2 and TRBJ2-3, with 12 bases lining up with TRBD2. Germline lookup yields CDR1 SNHLY and CDR2 FYNNEI. V trimming: 3 bases; J trimming: 0 bases; junction bases outside the gene matches: 7. The CDR3 has 18 residues. In nucleotides, the CDR3 is TGTGCCAGCAGTGAGAGACTAGCGGGAGTAGGGAGCACAGATACGCAGTATTTT. Its translation is CASSERLAGVGSTDTQYF.

The gene calls are TRBV11-3 and TRBJ2-1; no reliable D call. The CDR3 spans 13 residues. The V gene's germline CDR1 is SGHNT and CDR2 YENEEA. V dropped 5 bases and J dropped 9 bases, with 14 bases sitting between them. In DNA, the CDR3 is TGTGCCAGCAGCGGCACACCCTCGGGTGAGCAGTTCTTC. Translating gives CASSGTPSGEQFF.

This sequence joins TRBV11-1 and TRBJ2-3; 7 bases are shared with TRBD1. The V gene end was trimmed by 0 bases and the J gene end by 5 bases; junction bases not matched to a gene: 5. This CDR3 region has 15 residues. Germline V gene data show CDR1 as SGHAT and CDR2 as FQDESV (reference sequence). CDR3 DNA: TGTGCCAGCAGCTTAGCCAGGGGGTTTGGAGATACGCAGTATTTT. This codes for CASSLARGFGDTQYF.

The CDR3 protein is CASRRGQGLPGELFF. CDR3 nucleotide sequence: TGTGCCAGCAGACGAGGACAGGGGCTCCCCGGGGAGCTGTTTTTT. The J gene is TRBJ2-2, the V gene TRBV6-4; 9 positions agree with TRBD1. The CDR3 is 15 residues long. V was clipped by 6 bases and J by 6 bases; unmatched bases: 8. The germline V gene encodes CDR1 MRHNA and CDR2 SNTAGT.